The rows below give T cell receptor beta chains drawn from one sample of a study of cytomegalovirus exposure and HLA in healthy donors. Method: immunoSEQ multiplex PCR; TCRdb's copy keeps in-frame clones and lacks some. The sample holds fewer than 150,000 clones, 86% seen once. Sequencing used PBMCs. These receptors all stem from a man younger than 35 in good health and CMV-seronegative. The CDR3 runs from the conserved cysteine through the conserved F or W. Each record gives: CDR3 length, J gene, D gene, V gene, CDR3 protein. D genes are given only for firm matches.

14 TRBJ2-1 NA TRBV6-6 CASQLRRDGGEQFF
17 TRBJ2-1 NA TRBV4-1 CASSQEGSASRYNEQFF
16 TRBJ2-7 TRBD1 TRBV27 CASSSGVGTGGGEQYF
12 TRBJ2-1 TRBD2 TRBV14 CASSPSGGEQFF
13 TRBJ2-7 NA TRBV7-8 CAGGDPLSYEQYF
16 TRBJ1-5 NA TRBV7-6 CASSLESGWGNQPQHF
19 TRBJ2-3 TRBD2 TRBV5-1 CASSWPPRSSGAGTDTQYF
13 TRBJ1-2 NA TRBV10-2 CASSEGRGYGYTF
14 TRBJ1-2 TRBD1 TRBV5-4 CASSPEGASYGYTF
17 TRBJ1-1 NA TRBV5-1 CASSEAFGMAGRTEAFF
15 TRBJ1-1 NA TRBV6-6 CASSYSGGMNTEAFF
15 TRBJ2-1 NA TRBV29-1 CSTILAPSSYNEQFF
14 TRBJ1-6 TRBD1 TRBV6-5 CASSRGQGHSPLHF
11 TRBJ2-3 NA TRBV2 CASGGLYTQYF
13 TRBJ2-5 NA TRBV10-1 CASSRTAQETQYF
17 TRBJ2-1 NA TRBV6-1 CASSENIGHTVSGEQFF
12 TRBJ2-6 NA TRBV5-1 CASHSGANVLTF
14 TRBJ1-1 NA TRBV7-9 CASSWIGGGTEAFF
16 TRBJ1-4 NA TRBV2 CASSEQSSGGNEKLFF
16 TRBJ2-3 NA TRBV5-6 CASSLGRQESTDTQYF
13 TRBJ2-1 NA TRBV7-9 CASSFYSDNEQFF
14 TRBJ2-1 NA TRBV7-2 CASSSLQRANEQFF
14 TRBJ1-1 NA TRBV30 CAPAPRGASAEAFF
15 TRBJ1-2 NA TRBV9 CASSPRQSDSYGYTF
14 TRBJ2-7 TRBD2 TRBV27 CASSLGTSGYEQYF
14 TRBJ1-2 NA TRBV6-1 CASSEAGDQNGYTF
14 TRBJ2-2 TRBD1 TRBV6-5 CASIRGTGTGELFF
14 TRBJ1-1 TRBD1 TRBV6-5 CASRRGTGNTEAFF
17 TRBJ1-6 TRBD1 TRBV16 CASSQSPQGQGVSPLHF
15 TRBJ1-1 NA TRBV18 CASSPTYPLNTEAFF
15 TRBJ2-7 TRBD2 TRBV29-1 CSVLTPSGLLYEQYF
16 TRBJ2-7 TRBD2 TRBV11-2 CASSLGSGAVSYEQYF
15 TRBJ2-1 TRBD1 TRBV27 CASTLTGGFYNEQFF
15 TRBJ1-1 NA TRBV30 CAWSVDLGGNTEAFF
14 TRBJ2-7 NA TRBV9 CASSRTGLDYEQYF
14 TRBJ2-1 TRBD1 TRBV5-1 CASSHGTGNDEQFF
13 TRBJ1-2 NA TRBV11-2 CASSPARVGGYTF
15 TRBJ1-2 TRBD1 TRBV7-2 CASSQDRASGYGYTF
19 TRBJ2-1 TRBD2 TRBV14 CASSPTVVVGGGGIDEQFF
14 TRBJ1-5 NA TRBV6-1 CASSRDNSNQPQHF
15 TRBJ1-4 TRBD1 TRBV7-9 CASSATGTGREKLFF
13 TRBJ1-1 NA TRBV6-1 CASSVKLQTEAFF
13 TRBJ2-7 NA TRBV6-6 CASSYRQSYEQYF
13 TRBJ1-5 NA TRBV2 CASSDDKNQPQHF
13 TRBJ1-5 TRBD1 TRBV30 CAWSGQGVQPQHF
14 TRBJ2-1 NA TRBV19 CASHGSSSYNEQFF
11 TRBJ1-2 NA TRBV6-1 CASSLTYGYTF
15 TRBJ1-2 TRBD1 TRBV5-4 CASSRNRGSNYGYTF
12 TRBJ2-3 NA TRBV5-1 CASRRSTDTQYF
15 TRBJ1-5 NA TRBV6-1 CASSPDRSYNQPQHF
16 TRBJ2-7 TRBD1 TRBV9 CASSVGPGTASYEQYF
15 TRBJ1-2 NA TRBV11-2 CASSLGSGLNYGYTF
13 TRBJ2-7 NA TRBV5-1 CASSFAQGYEQYF